This TCR beta chain was identified in a study of T cells in Graves' hyperthyroidism and ophthalmopathy. No ophthalmopathy progression within 18 months constituted stable Graves' hyperthyroidism. Diagnoses rested on clinical symptoms, serum thyroxine and TRAb, thyroid ultrasound and orbital computed tomography. Turning to this clonotype: One end of the junction does not line up with germline, which may come from a read error.

CDR3 length: 17 residues. Germline assignment: CDR1 SGHKS and CDR2 YYEKEE (reference sequence). Amplified TCR beta CDR3 regions came from RNA transcripts. Initially, a first-round RT-PCR of the TCR CDR3 employed the HTBI primer set. MiXCR was run by TCRdb on the multiplex PCR reads, yielding one entry per CDR3 protein. The sample includes around 700,000 distinct CDR3 sequences, about 35% of them seen just once. Source material: blood. V and J are TRBV5-5 and TRBJ2-2; 9 bases map to TRBD1. The clonotype was recovered from a woman in her forties with Graves' hyperthyroidism. CDR3 DNA sequence: TGCGCCAGCAGCCAAGAACCGACAGGGGGTGTTACCGGGGAGCTGTTTTTT. Amino acids: CASSQEPTGGVTGELFF. Using reference TRBV5-5 and TRBJ2-2 for the parts outside the CDR3, the full variable domain is DAGVTQSPTHLIKTRGQQVTLRCSPISGHKSVSWYQQVLGQGPQFIFQYYEKEERGRGNFPDRFSARQFPNYSSELNVNALLLGDSALYLCASSQEPTGGVTGELFFGEGSRLTVL.